This T cell receptor (beta chain) came from a study of T-cell memory formation after mild COVID-19. This clonotype occurred many times. Each CDR3 protein is one row after TCRdb ran MiXCR on the 5' RACE reads. The table lists more than 45,000 distinct CDR3 sequences, 9.3% of them singletons. Losses at the gene ends were 5 bases for V and 3 bases for J; bases not matched to a gene: 8. This CDR3 is built from 16 residues. The V gene's germline CDR1 is MGHDK and CDR2 SYGVNS. The receptor's source is an adult woman who had mild COVID-19 (a few samples of this study predate the infection). Cell type and time point are not known. What was sequenced was PBMCs or a T cell subset sorted from them (not recorded which). The gene calls are TRBV25-1 and TRBJ2-5, with 11 bases that match TRBD1. The CDR3 DNA is TGTGCCAGCAGTTTATTAAGGGACAGGGGGGAAGAGACCCAGTACTTC. This gives the protein CASSLLRDRGEETQYF.